This T cell receptor beta chain was obtained from a study of cytomegalovirus exposure and HLA in healthy donors (dated by TCRdb to about 2017). For the study in its entirety: According to an earlier analysis of 550 to 750 of the donors, 150 million to 200 million T cells yielded some 120 million unique TCR beta sequences and approximately 280 Gb of sequence data. Approximately 300 gigabases of sequencing data and 75 million to 85 million unique TCR sequences made up an early release that covered several hundred HLA-typed donors. Among the approximately 400 genotyped donors, around 81% belonged to the genetic ancestry cluster associated with self-reported Caucasian donors. The aim of the study was to test whether cataloging public T cell receptors could identify signatures of past pathogen exposure. The study used immunosequencing to profile the T cell repertoires of several hundred subjects and linked those repertoires to cytomegalovirus serostatus. In addition to the first cohort of several hundred subjects, a separate validation cohort of 120 different subjects was used. High-throughput TCR immunosequencing, statistical association of individual TCRs with disease status, and machine learning were combined to predict cytomegalovirus infection status. To study patterns of TCR occurrence, a later analysis re-analyzed previously published TCR beta repertoires from several hundred donors and added high-resolution HLA genotyping. In the later analysis, no new phenotypic data were used to find candidate immune exposures; instead, reliance was placed on TCR beta sequences and their occurrence across donors. An earlier analysis of more than 450 of the donors used high-throughput TCR beta sequencing to judge whether each TCR beta V gene segment behaved as functional or pseudogenic. Donor age, sex, ethnicity and CMV serostatus were collected together with the repertoire data. A later genetic analysis took genome-wide SNP genotypes for about 65% of the 666 donors and used that subset as a discovery cohort. Every discovery cohort repertoire had been produced on one sequencing platform. Class I and class II HLA loci were covered by the typing at four-digit resolution. Typing coverage differed by locus: A, B, C, DRB1 and DQB1 were typed in about 620-640 donors, DQA1 in 500 to 550, DPA1 in 606, and DPB1 in roughly 470. About five DR-DQ haplotypes were treated as single units for association and clustering because of strong linkage in the cohort. On average, around 240,000 unique TCR beta nucleotide sequences were sequenced per donor among about 400 genotyped donors of the cohort, with roughly 18% of those sequences being non-productive.

The CDR3 holds 12 amino acids from the cysteine to the phenylalanine. This entry keeps only the CDR3 DNA: 36 bases, framed from base 1. Trimming costs V 3 bases and J 5 bases, and their ends lie 8 bases apart. CDR1 is given as WNHNN and CDR2 as SYGVQD, both from the germline V gene (reference sequence). Here is what the overall study found, with its caveats: Because HLA typing was missing for some donors at each locus, association tests included only the typed subset. A later analysis associated about 17,000 TCR beta sequences with specific HLA alleles at a false discovery rate of 0.05. According to a later genetic analysis, donors in an Asian-associated ancestry cluster had fewer N-insertions in productive TCRs than the roughly 700-donor mean. A later genetic analysis associated a missense DCLRE1C variant with V-gene and J-gene trimming of TCR beta chains, and an independent cohort replicated the association. While some public TCRs were present in many individuals, most TCR sequences turned up only very rarely across donors. According to a later analysis, most CMV-associated TCR beta chains appeared to be HLA-restricted, and the HLA associations seemed to be driven largely by CMV exposure. According to the authors, the approach could potentially be generalized to other disease states and immunological phenotypes. Because counts were too low, 15 to 20 rarely observed V segments, including chromosome 9 orphons, were excluded from the earlier analysis of under 650 of the donors. Broadly in line with IMGT annotations, most TCR beta V segments showed up in productive rearrangements about 90% or about 30% of the time in an earlier analysis of 587 of the donors. Correlated functional status among segregating V segments might be attributable to linkage disequilibrium, but an unknown experimental factor could not be ruled out. Some IMGT-functional V segments, including TRBV6-2 and TRBV6-3, could not be told apart with the 87-base-pair reads, so those segments were excluded. The sequencing pipeline was judged likely to have produced a cluster of highly shared sequence variants as a technical artifact. Three of the identified cytomegalovirus-associated TCR beta chains were confirmed in vitro to be specific for cytomegalovirus antigens. A further reported finding was that TCR beta sequences accurately predicted the HLA-A and HLA-B alleles for most subjects in the first cohort. In this cohort, only TCR beta chains were sequenced, and detectable features were limited by the absence of alpha or paired-chain data. A total of about 180 TCR beta chains were listed by the study as associated with cytomegalovirus. In a later analysis, HLA-associated TCR beta chains showed more clonal expansion and lower generation probabilities than non-associated chains that were equally common. When HLA alleles, especially DR and DQ, strongly co-occurred, attributing TCR associations to individual alleles was difficult. The only immune exposure information available for the cohort was CMV serostatus. Cytomegalovirus status was reported to be diagnosed by the classifier with high specificity and sensitivity in both the original and validation cohorts. According to a later analysis, parvovirus B19, influenza, CMV and Epstein-Barr virus appeared linked to several top co-occurrence clusters. Sequencing depth was assumed to be roughly uniform across donors in the presence/absence analyses, though that assumption may not hold. A later analysis found that TCR association rates varied across HLA loci, with DRB1 alleles showing the most associated TCRs and HLA-C alleles the fewest.

The library was prepared using the immunoSEQ multiplex PCR assay. A mixture of 60 forward primers for TCR Vbeta segments and 13 reverse primers for TCR Jbeta segments was used in the multiplex PCR. Amplification of the CDR3 region of rearranged TCR beta genes was performed with a multiplex PCR assay on genomic DNA. On the Illumina HiSeq System, the amplified TCR beta libraries were sequenced as 87-base-pair reads. The study's own analysis went as follows. A later analysis tallied roughly 78 million unique TCR beta chains across the 666 repertoires, and about 12 million of those chains were shared by two or more donors. Raw reads were error-corrected and collapsed into unique sequences with a nearest-neighbor algorithm that merged closely related sequences to remove PCR and sequencing errors. V, D and J gene segments were assigned by aligning CDR3 sequences to IMGT reference sequences. For a sequence to be retained, a match of at least six nucleotides to both a V gene segment and a J gene segment was required. Rearrangements were called productive when the CDR3 lacked stop codons and stayed in frame with V and J; all others were non-productive. CDR3 was defined according to IMGT convention as the region running from the second conserved V-encoded cysteine to the conserved J-encoded phenylalanine. The earlier analysis of fewer than 750 of the donors excluded sequences that lacked an unambiguous match to a single V gene segment. An earlier analysis of fewer than 650 of the donors classified V segments as functional when productive rearrangements were above 56.7% and as segregating when the standard deviation between donors was above 5%. To diagnose cytomegalovirus status from the catalog of TCR beta chain sequences, a statistical classification framework was built. In a later analysis, V and J genes were assigned by comparing TCR nucleotide sequences against IMGT/GENE-DB human TR gene sequences. A later analysis assigned CDR3 sequences and most-parsimonious VDJ recombination scenarios with the TCRdist pipeline. In a later analysis, every TCR beta chain was defined by the combination of its CDR3 amino acid sequence and its V-gene family, and reads without a unique V-gene family were dropped. To address suspected cross-contamination and a sequencing artifact, a later analysis removed a few hundred highly shared, low-generation-probability nucleotide sequences. In a later analysis, a clonal expansion index was calculated for each public chain from normalized within-repertoire ranks of inferred template counts. In a later analysis, generation probabilities were computed with a VDJ recombination model fitted to out-of-frame rearrangements, and the resulting probabilities were checked against IGoR. In a later analysis, TCR-TCR, TCR-HLA and TCR-CMV co-occurrence was scored with hypergeometric tests, and a repertoire-size bias correction was applied to TCR pairs. A later analysis estimated false discovery rates by permuting HLA or CMV assignments 20 times. In a later analysis, co-occurring TCRs were grouped with DBSCAN, and TCRdist sequence similarity was added when clustering was performed within HLA-allele-positive subsets. For co-occurrence clustering, repertoires with fewer than 30,000 or more than 120,000 public chains were excluded, along with roughly 5 repertoires with anomalous nucleotide sharing. Imported from immuneACCESS, the table was reduced by TCRdb to in-frame sequences with V and J called. These copies leave out some clones; in studies compared against another copy, an unresolved V gene accounts for under half, and the cause of the remainder is not known. From that table come the V and J calls and clone size; the DNA was used to work out D and trimming. Within this sample are about 160,000 clones, with almost 80% of them counted one time only. The top ten constitute over 0.95% of the sample.

The cohort consisted of approximately 690 healthy bone marrow donors. Cohort members were all nominally healthy when sampled, although unrecorded immune exposures were likely present. The donor tested CMV seropositive and was one of the 289 seropositive cohort members. A peripheral blood sample was collected from each donor, and TCR beta sequencing was performed on peripheral blood mononuclear cells. Genomic DNA extraction from the blood cell samples was performed with the Qiagen DNeasy Blood Extraction Kit. About this clone itself: Its antigen is unknown. Base qualities are not at hand, and no much larger clone is one base apart.

The sequencing sample was made of PBMCs. The rearranged chain carries TRBV10-1 and TRBJ2-7; the D segment cannot be called with confidence. This receptor was taken from a woman aged 50 to 60 in good health and CMV-seropositive. The CDR3 corresponds to CASSDLSHEQYF. The nucleotides read TGCGCCAGCAGTGATCTATCCCACGAGCAGTACTTC.